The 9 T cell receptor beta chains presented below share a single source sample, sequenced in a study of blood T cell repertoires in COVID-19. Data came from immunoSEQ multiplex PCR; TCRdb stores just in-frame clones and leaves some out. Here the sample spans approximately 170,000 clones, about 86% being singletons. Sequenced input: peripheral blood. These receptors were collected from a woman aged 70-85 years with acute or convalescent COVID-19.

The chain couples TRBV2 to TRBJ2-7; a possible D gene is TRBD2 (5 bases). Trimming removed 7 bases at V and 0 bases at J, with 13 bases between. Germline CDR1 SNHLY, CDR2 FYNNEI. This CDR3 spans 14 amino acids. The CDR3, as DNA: TGTGCCAGCAAGGAGCGAGGGCTCTCCTACGAGCAGTACTTC. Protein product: CASKERGLSYEQYF.

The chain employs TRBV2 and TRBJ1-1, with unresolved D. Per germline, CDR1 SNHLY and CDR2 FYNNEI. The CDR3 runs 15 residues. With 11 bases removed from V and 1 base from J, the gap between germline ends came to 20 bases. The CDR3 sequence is CARRGEGAQNTEAFF. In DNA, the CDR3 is TGTGCCCGCCGCGGGGAGGGCGCCCAGAACACTGAAGCTTTCTTT.

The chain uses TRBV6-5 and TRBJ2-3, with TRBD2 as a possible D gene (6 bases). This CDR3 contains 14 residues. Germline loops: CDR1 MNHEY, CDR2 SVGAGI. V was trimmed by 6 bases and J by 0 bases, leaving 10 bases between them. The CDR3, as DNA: TGTGCCAGCAGCCTGGGACTGAGCACAGATACGCAGTATTTT. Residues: CASSLGLSTDTQYF.

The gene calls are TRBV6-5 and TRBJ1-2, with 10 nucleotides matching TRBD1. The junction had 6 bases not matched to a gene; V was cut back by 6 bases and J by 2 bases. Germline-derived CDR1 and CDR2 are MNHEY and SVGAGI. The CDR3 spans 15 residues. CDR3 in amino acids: CASRPVDRGNYGYTF. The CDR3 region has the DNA TGTGCCAGCAGGCCCGTGGACAGGGGGAACTATGGCTACACCTTC.

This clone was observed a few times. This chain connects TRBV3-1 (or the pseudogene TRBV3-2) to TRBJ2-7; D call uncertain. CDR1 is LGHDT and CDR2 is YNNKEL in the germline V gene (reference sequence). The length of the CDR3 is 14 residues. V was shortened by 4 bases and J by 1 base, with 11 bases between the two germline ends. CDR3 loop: CASSLAYSSYEQYF. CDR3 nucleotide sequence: TGTGCCAGCAGCCTCGCGTACTCGTCCTACGAGCAGTACTTC.

The CDR3 DNA reads as TGTGCCAGCAGTCACAGGGGATCTCAAGAGACCCAGTACTTC. Residues: CASSHRGSQETQYF. The rearrangement uses TRBV6-5 and TRBJ2-5, with TRBD1 matching over 7 bases. The junction had 5 bases not matched to a gene; V was cut back by 5 bases and J by 2 bases. Looked up from germline, CDR1 is MNHEY and CDR2 is SVGAGI. The CDR3 loop spans 14 amino acids.

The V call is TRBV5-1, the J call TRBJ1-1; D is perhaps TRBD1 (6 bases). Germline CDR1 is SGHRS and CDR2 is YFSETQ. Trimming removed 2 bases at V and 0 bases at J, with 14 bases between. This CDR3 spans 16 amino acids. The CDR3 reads CASSFLQGLLNTEAFF. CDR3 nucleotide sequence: TGCGCCAGCAGCTTCTTGCAGGGGCTGTTGAACACTGAAGCTTTCTTT.

The DNA of the CDR3 is TGTGCCAGCAGCCCCGACCTAGTAAATGAGCAGTTCTTC. Translating it yields CASSPDLVNEQFF. V is TRBV5-5 and J is TRBJ2-1; the D is unclear. The CDR3 contains 13 residues. Germline-derived CDR1 and CDR2 are SGHKS and YYEKEE (reference sequence). The V end was cut by 4 bases, the J end by 7 bases, with 12 bases between.

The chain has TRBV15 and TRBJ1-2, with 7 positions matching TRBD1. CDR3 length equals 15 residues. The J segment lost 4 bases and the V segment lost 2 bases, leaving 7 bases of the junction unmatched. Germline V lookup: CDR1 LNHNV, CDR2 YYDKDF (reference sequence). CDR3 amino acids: CATSRSRQGSYGYTF. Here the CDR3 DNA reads TGTGCCACCAGCAGATCAAGACAGGGAAGCTATGGCTACACCTTC.